The 7 T cell receptor beta chains reported below all come from one sample, sequenced in a study of T-cell reconstitution after alpha-beta-depleted transplantation in children. Unique molecular identifiers were used to barcode this TCRbeta library. TCRdb used MiXCR to reprocess the PCR reads, holding one entry per CDR3 protein. The sample yields around 360,000 distinct CDR3 sequences, over 9% seen once. The sample consisted of PBMCs from the stem cell graft donor, taken from the stem cell graft. The source is a human donor who donated a stem cell graft to a child with acute lymphoblastic leukemia.

This clonotype was detected ten times or more. The chain couples TRBV20-1 to TRBJ1-1, with D maybe TRBD1 (6 bases). The V gene's germline CDR1 is DFQATT and CDR2 SNEGSKA (reference sequence). The germline V and J ends were trimmed by 2 bases and 1 base, with 17 bases remaining between them. The CDR3 is 16 residues long. The CDR3 loop is CSARTNWGTKNTEAFF. The CDR3 region has the DNA TGCAGTGCTAGAACAAATTGGGGGACAAAGAACACTGAAGCTTTCTTT.

This clonotype turned up a few times. This chain joins TRBV12-3 or TRBV12-4 and TRBJ1-1; tentative D call: TRBD1 (6 bases). The CDR3 sequence is 15 residues long. The germline V and J ends were trimmed by 3 bases and 3 bases, with 14 bases remaining between them. The CDR3 loop is CASSFGRGRDTEAFF. In DNA, the CDR3 is TGTGCCAGCAGTTTTGGCCGGGGGCGGGACACTGAAGCTTTCTTT.

This chain uses TRBV11-2 with TRBJ2-7; D is ambiguous. From germline, CDR1 is SGHAT and CDR2 FQNNGV. V lost 3 bases and J lost 6, with 6 bases in between. CDR3 length: 11 amino acids. DNA for the CDR3: TGTGCCAGCAGCTTGTCCCGCGAGCAGTACTTC. It yields the protein CASSLSREQYF.

At least ten counts were recorded for this clonotype. The V call is TRBV5-5, the J call TRBJ1-1, with D maybe TRBD1 (5 bases). Germline CDR1 SGHKS, CDR2 YYEKEE (reference sequence). The CDR3 covers 14 residues. The V gene lost 3 bases and the J gene lost 4 bases, with 13 bases spanning the gap. The CDR3 reads CASSWGGGSTEAFF. The CDR3 bases are TGTGCCAGCAGCTGGGGCGGAGGGAGCACTGAAGCTTTCTTT. Variable domain in full (rest from reference TRBV5-5 and TRBJ1-1): DAGVTQSPTHLIKTRGQQVTLRCSPISGHKSVSWYQQVLGQGPQFIFQYYEKEERGRGNFPDRFSARQFPNYSSELNVNALLLGDSALYLCASSWGGGSTEAFFGQGTRLTVV.

Turning to this clonotype: One end of the junction fails to match germline, which may point to a read error. The V and J genes are TRBV7-7 and TRBJ2-7; TRBD1 agrees at 12 bases. Germline assignment: CDR1 SSHAT and CDR2 FNYEAQ (reference sequence). The CDR3 loop spans 15 amino acids. The CDR3 bases are TGTGCTAGCAGCGCGGGACAGGGGGCCTCCTACGAGCAGTACTTC. Translated, it gives CASSAGQGASYEQYF.

The chain has TRBV27 and TRBJ2-3; 8 bases are shared with TRBD2. V shed 2 bases, J shed 6 bases, and the junction held 7 bases outside the gene matches. Germline V gene sequence: CDR1 MNHEY, CDR2 SMNVEV (reference sequence). The CDR3 loop spans 15 amino acids. CDR3 region: CASSLNGRAEDTQYF. In nucleotides, the CDR3 is TGTGCCAGCAGTTTAAACGGGAGGGCCGAGGATACGCAGTATTTT.

The rearrangement uses TRBV6-6 and TRBJ1-1; D remains ambiguous. The CDR3 loop spans 13 amino acids. V shed 2 bases and J shed 13 bases, with 17 bases lying between them. Per the germline V gene, CDR1 is MNHNY and CDR2 is SVGAGI (reference sequence). The CDR3 nucleotides are TGTGCCAGCAGTTACCCTACCGACACGGAGGTTTTCTTT. This sequence encodes CASSYPTDTEVFF.